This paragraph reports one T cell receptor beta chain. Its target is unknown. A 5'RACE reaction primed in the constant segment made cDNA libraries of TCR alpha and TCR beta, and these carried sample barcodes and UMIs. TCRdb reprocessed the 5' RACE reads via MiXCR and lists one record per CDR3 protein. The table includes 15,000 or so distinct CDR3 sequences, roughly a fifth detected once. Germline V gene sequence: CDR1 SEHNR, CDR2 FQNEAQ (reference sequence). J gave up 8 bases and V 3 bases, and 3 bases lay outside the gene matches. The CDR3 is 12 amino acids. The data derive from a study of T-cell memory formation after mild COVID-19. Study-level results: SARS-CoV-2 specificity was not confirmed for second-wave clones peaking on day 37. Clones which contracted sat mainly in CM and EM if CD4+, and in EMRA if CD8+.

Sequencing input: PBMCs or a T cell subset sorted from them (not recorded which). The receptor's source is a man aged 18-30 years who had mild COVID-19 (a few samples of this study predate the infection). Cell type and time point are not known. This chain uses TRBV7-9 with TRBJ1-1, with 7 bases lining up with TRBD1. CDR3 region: CASSFQGGEAFF. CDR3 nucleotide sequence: TGTGCCAGCAGCTTTCAGGGGGGCGAAGCTTTCTTT.